This T cell receptor (beta chain) emerged from a study of OX40 agonist ivuxolimab in advanced cancers. On the study more broadly: Partial responses were observed in three patients, of whom one had hepatocellular carcinoma and two had cutaneous melanoma.

Autoimmune disease history or systemic immunosuppression led to patients being barred. Assay used: immunoSEQ multiplex PCR; TCRdb lists only in-frame clones, some missing. The sample gives around 20,000 clones, roughly 90% of which show up once; 25% to 35% is in the top ten. The TCR sequence derives from an adult with an advanced solid tumor such as melanoma, head and neck, liver or kidney cancer. Sequenced material: CD4+ or CD8+ T cells sorted from blood, taken in a trial of the OX40 agonist ivuxolimab.

CDR3 nucleotides: TGTGCCAGCAGCTCCTACAGGGGGCTTAACTATGGCTACACCTTC. Protein product: CASSSYRGLNYGYTF. V and J are TRBV11-2 and TRBJ1-2, with 9 bases identical to TRBD1. The germline gives CDR1 SGHAT, CDR2 FQNNGV. There are 15 residues in the CDR3. V lost 4 bases to trimming and J lost 1 base; unmatched junction nucleotides: 4.